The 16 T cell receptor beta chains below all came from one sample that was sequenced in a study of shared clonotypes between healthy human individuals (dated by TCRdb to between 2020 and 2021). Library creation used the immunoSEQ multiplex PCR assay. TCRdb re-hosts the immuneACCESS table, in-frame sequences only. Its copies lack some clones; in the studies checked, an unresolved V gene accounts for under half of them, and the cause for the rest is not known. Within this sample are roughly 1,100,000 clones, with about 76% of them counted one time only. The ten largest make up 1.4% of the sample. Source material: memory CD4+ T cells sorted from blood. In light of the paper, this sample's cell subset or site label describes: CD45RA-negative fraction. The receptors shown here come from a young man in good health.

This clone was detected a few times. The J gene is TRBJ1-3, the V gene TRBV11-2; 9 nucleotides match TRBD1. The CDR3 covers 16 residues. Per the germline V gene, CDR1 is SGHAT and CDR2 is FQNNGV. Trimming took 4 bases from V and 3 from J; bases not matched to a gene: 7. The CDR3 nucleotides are TGTGCCAGCAGCTCTCGGGACAGGGTCTTTGGAAACACCATATATTTT. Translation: CASSSRDRVFGNTIYF. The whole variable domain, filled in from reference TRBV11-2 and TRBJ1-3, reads EAGVAQSPRYKIIEKRQSVAFWCNPISGHATLYWYQQILGQGPKLLIQFQNNGVVDDSQLPKDRFSAERLKGVDSTLKIQPAKLEDSAVYLCASSSRDRVFGNTIYFGEGSWLTVV.

CDR3 DNA: TGTGCCAGCAGAGGTGGGACCATCAATCAGCCCCAGCATTTT. Its protein product is CASRGGTINQPQHF. The V call is TRBV7-2, the J call TRBJ1-5; weak D call: TRBD1 (5 bases). The CDR3 length is 14 residues. Trimming pared 6 bases from V and 3 bases from J, leaving 12 bases between. Germline-derived CDR1 and CDR2 are SGHTA and FQGNSA. The whole variable domain, remainder taken from reference TRBV7-2 and TRBJ1-5, is GAGVSQSPSNKVTEKGKDVELRCDPISGHTALYWYRQSLGQGLEFLIYFQGNSAPDKSGLPSDRFSAERTGGSVSTLTIQRTQQEDSAVYLCASRGGTINQPQHFGDGTRLSIL.

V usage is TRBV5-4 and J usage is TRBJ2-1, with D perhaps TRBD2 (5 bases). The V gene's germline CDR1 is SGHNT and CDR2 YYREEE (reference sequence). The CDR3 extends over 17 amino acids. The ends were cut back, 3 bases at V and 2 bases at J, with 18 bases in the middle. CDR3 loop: CASSSPGSGSTYNEQFF. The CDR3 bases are TGTGCCAGCAGCTCCCCAGGTTCGGGGTCAACCTACAATGAGCAGTTCTTC.

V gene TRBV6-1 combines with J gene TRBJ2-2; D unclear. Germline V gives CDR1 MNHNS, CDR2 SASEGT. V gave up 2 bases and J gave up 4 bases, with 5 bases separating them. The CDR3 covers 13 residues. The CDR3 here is CASSEQFTGELFF. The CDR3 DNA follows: TGTGCCAGCAGTGAACAGTTCACCGGGGAGCTGTTTTTT.

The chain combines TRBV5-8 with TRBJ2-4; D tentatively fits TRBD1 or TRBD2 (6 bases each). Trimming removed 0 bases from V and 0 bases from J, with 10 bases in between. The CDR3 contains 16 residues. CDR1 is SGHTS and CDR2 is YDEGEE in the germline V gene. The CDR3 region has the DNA TGTGCCAGCAGCTTGGGAGGGGGACTAGCCAAAAACATTCAGTACTTC. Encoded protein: CASSLGGGLAKNIQYF.

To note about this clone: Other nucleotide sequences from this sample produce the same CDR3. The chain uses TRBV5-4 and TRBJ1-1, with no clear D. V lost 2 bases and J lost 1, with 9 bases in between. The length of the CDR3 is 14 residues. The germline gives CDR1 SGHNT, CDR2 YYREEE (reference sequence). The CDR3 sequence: CASSLDRGNTEAFF. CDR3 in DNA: TGTGCCAGCAGCTTAGACCGGGGGAACACTGAAGCTTTCTTT.

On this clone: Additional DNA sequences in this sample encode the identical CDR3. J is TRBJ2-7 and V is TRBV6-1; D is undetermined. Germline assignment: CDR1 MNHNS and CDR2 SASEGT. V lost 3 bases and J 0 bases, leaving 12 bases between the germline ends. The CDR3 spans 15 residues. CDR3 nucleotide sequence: TGTGCCAGCAGTGAGGGAACCGGCCCCTCCTACGAGCAGTACTTC. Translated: CASSEGTGPSYEQYF.

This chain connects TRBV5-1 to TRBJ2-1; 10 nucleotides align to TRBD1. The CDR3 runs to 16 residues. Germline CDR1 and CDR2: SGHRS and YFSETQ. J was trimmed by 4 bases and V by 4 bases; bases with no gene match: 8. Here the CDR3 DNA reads TGCGCCAGCAGCCCCGCCCCGGGACAGGGGTACAATGAGCAGTTCTTC. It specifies CASSPAPGQGYNEQFF.

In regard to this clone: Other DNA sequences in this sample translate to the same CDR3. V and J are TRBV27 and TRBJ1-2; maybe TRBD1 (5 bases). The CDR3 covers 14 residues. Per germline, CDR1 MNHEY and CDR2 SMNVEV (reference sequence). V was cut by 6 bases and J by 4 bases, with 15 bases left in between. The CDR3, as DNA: TGTGCCAGCAGGCCCCCCGGGACGGCCTATGGCTACACCTTC. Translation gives CASRPPGTAYGYTF.

The chain's CDR3 is CASSRGQEKLFF. The CDR3 bases are TGTGCCAGCAGCCGGGGGCAGGAAAAACTGTTTTTT. The chain is built from TRBV5-6 and TRBJ1-4; D possibly corresponds to TRBD1 (6 bases). V shed 4 bases and J shed 8 bases, with 9 bases lying between them. The CDR3 is made up of 12 amino acids. The germline gives CDR1 SGHDT, CDR2 YYEEEE.

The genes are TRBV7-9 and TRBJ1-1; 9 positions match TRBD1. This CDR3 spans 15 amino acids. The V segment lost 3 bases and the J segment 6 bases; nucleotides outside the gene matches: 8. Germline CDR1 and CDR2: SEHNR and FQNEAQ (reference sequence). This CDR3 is CASSFRQGGLAEAFF. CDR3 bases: TGTGCCAGCAGCTTCAGACAGGGGGGATTGGCTGAAGCTTTCTTT.

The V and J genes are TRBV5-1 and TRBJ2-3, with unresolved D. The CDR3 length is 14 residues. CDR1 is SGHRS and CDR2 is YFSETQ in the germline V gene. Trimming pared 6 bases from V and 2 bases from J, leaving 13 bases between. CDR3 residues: CASTDIPPTDTQYF. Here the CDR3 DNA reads TGCGCCAGCACCGACATTCCCCCCACAGATACGCAGTATTTT.

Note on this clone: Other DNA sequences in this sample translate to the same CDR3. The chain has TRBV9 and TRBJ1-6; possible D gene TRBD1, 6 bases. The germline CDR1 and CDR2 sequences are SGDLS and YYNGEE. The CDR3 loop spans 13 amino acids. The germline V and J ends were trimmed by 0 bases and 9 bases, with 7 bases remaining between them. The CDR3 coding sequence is TGTGCCAGCAGCGTAGTAGGGGGTTCACCCCTCCACTTT. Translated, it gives CASSVVGGSPLHF.

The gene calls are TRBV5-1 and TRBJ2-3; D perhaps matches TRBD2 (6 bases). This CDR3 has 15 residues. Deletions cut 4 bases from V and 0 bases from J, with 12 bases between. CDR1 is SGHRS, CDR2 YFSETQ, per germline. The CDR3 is CASSETSRSTDTQYF. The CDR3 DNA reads TGCGCCAGCAGCGAAACTAGCAGGAGCACAGATACGCAGTATTTT.

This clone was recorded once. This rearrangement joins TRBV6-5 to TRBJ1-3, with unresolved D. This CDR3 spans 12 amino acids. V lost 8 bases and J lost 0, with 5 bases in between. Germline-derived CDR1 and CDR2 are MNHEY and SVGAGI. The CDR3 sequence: CASVGSGNTIYF. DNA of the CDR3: TGTGCCAGCGTGGGCTCTGGAAACACCATATATTTT.

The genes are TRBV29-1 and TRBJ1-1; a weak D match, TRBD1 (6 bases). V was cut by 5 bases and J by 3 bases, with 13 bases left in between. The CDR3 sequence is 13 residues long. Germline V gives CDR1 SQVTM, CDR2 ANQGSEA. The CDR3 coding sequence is TGCAGCGTTCTCAGGGGATTTTACACTGAAGCTTTCTTT. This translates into CSVLRGFYTEAFF.